This T cell receptor beta chain is drawn from a study of T cell repertoires in cytomegalovirus infection. Looking at the study overall: Matching HLA type and CMV infection were both indicated by public TCR beta signatures. Study observations and caveats: Cumulative frequency of public TCR beta families picked out carriers of CMV plus the relevant HLA.

For this clonotype: Its antigen is unidentified.

TCRdb itself ran the reads through MiXCR, one entry per CDR3 protein. The repertoire consists of about 890,000 distinct CDR3 sequences, with 25% to 40% occurring once and the leading ten covering 13%. There are 16 residues in the CDR3. V lost 0 bases to trimming and J lost 3 bases, with 16 bases between them. The germline V gene has CDR1 SQVTM and CDR2 ANQGSEA. The receptor was derived from a human donor in good health (CMV status not recorded). Some clones in this sample may be carry-over from other donors' samples. This specimen was cultured CD8+ T cells from PBMCs, taken from culture after CMV antigen stimulation. The chain recombines TRBV29-1 with TRBJ2-3, with a possible D match to TRBD1 (5 bases). DNA for the CDR3: TGCAGCGTTGAAGAGACGGAGACAGAGACGACAGATACGCAGTATTTT. This encodes CSVEETETETTDTQYF.